Detailed here is one T cell receptor (beta chain). The data derive from a study of blood T cell repertoires in COVID-19. The wider study: The analysed material was cDNA or gDNA that came from T cells, B-cell-depleted T cells, or PBMCs.

Original data processing: Nucleated cell counts were estimated from reference gene primer amplification. TCRdb's copy holds only in-frame clones and misses some; the assay was immunoSEQ multiplex PCR. Clone size and V and J calls were adopted from that table, with D and trimming inferred from the DNA. The table has approximately 670,000 clones, 85% to 90% seen once; the top ten hold under 0.3%. Source material: peripheral blood. The TCR originated in a woman aged 18-30 years with acute or convalescent COVID-19.

The CDR3 sequence is CATSGGYRGNYGYTF. CDR3 DNA: TGTGCCACCAGTGGGGGATACAGGGGGAACTATGGCTACACCTTC. The chain couples TRBV24-1 to TRBJ1-2; TRBD1 matches at 8 bases. The CDR3 has 15 amino acids. CDR1 KGHDR and CDR2 SFDVKD come from the germline V gene. With 5 bases clipped from V and 2 bases from J, the junction kept 6 bases outside the gene matches.